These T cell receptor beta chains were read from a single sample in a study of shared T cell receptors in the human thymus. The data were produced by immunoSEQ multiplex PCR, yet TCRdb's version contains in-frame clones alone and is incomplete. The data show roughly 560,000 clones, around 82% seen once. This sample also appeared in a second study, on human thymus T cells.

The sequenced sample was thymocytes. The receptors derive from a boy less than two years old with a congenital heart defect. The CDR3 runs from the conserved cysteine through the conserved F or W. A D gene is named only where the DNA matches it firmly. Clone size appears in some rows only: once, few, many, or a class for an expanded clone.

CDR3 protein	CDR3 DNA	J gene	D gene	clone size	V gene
CASSFTGGSYSYEQYF	TGTGCCAGCAGTTTTACAGGGGGCAGTTACTCCTACGAGCAGTACTTC	TRBJ2-7	TRBD1	NA	TRBV5-8
CATSGTGYDQPQHF	TGTGCCACCAGCGGGACAGGGTATGACCAGCCCCAGCATTTT	TRBJ1-5	TRBD1	NA	TRBV15
CASSVSGTRRLDQETQYF	TGTGCCAGCAGCGTATCCGGGACTAGAAGGCTAGACCAAGAGACCCAGTACTTC	TRBJ2-5	TRBD2	NA	TRBV9
CASSSPPTGFNEQFF	TGTGCCAGCAGCTCGCCACCGACAGGCTTCAATGAGCAGTTCTTC	TRBJ2-1	NA	NA	TRBV7-4
CASSPLAAATDTQYF	TGTGCCAGCAGCCCACTAGCGGCGGCCACAGATACGCAGTATTTT	TRBJ2-3	TRBD2	NA	TRBV5-8
CASSPNAGSHEQYF	TGTGCCAGCAGCCCGAACGCAGGGTCCCACGAGCAGTACTTC	TRBJ2-7	NA	NA	TRBV7-9
CASSLAVAGGKGETQYF	TGCGCCAGCAGCTTGGCTGTAGCGGGAGGAAAGGGGGAGACCCAGTACTTC	TRBJ2-5	TRBD2	NA	TRBV5-1
CASSHSLVTGELFF	TGCGCCAGCAGCCACTCACTAGTTACCGGGGAGCTGTTTTTT	TRBJ2-2	NA	NA	TRBV4-1
CAISESLYTGNGYTF	TGTGCCATCAGTGAGTCATTATATACAGGGAATGGCTACACCTTC	TRBJ1-2	NA	NA	TRBV10-3
CASSQDFKSGRYEQYF	TGCGCCAGCAGCCAAGATTTCAAAAGCGGGAGGTACGAGCAGTACTTC	TRBJ2-7	TRBD2	NA	TRBV4-1
CASSHLAEETQYF	TGTGCCAGCAGCCACCTAGCGGAAGAGACCCAGTACTTC	TRBJ2-5	TRBD2	NA	TRBV14
CASSKVKRGREGNYEQYF	TGTGCCAGCAGCAAAGTAAAAAGGGGCAGGGAGGGAAACTACGAGCAGTACTTC	TRBJ2-7	NA	NA	TRBV21-1
CASSQDPLEYEQYF	TGCGCCAGCAGCCAAGATCCGCTAGAGTACGAGCAGTACTTC	TRBJ2-7	NA	few	TRBV4-3
CASSPDRTNQPQHF	TGTGCCAGCAGCCCTGACAGGACCAATCAGCCCCAGCATTTT	TRBJ1-5	NA	NA	TRBV6-5
CASSRLQGANSYEQYF	TGTGCCAGTAGTAGACTACAGGGGGCGAATTCCTACGAGCAGTACTTC	TRBJ2-7	TRBD1	NA	TRBV19
CASSKEQGARNTGELFF	TGCGCCAGCAGCAAGGAGCAGGGGGCGCGTAACACCGGGGAGCTGTTTTTT	TRBJ2-2	TRBD1	NA	TRBV5-1
CASSEYRAGSDEQYF	TGTGCCAGCAGTGAATATAGGGCAGGGTCCGACGAGCAGTACTTC	TRBJ2-7	NA	NA	TRBV2
CAISPDRAAETQYF	TGTGCCATCAGCCCGGACAGGGCGGCGGAGACCCAGTACTTC	TRBJ2-5	TRBD1	few	TRBV10-3
CAWRGQAYNEQFF	TGTGCCTGGAGGGGACAAGCCTACAATGAGCAGTTCTTC	TRBJ2-1	NA	few	TRBV30
CASSPRTTGGNTGELFF	TGTGCCAGCTCACCAAGGACCACAGGGGGCAACACCGGGGAGCTGTTTTTT	TRBJ2-2	TRBD1	once	TRBV18
CASSSGTGMAEKLFF	TGTGCCAGCAGCTCGGGGACAGGGATGGCTGAAAAACTGTTTTTT	TRBJ1-4	TRBD1	NA	TRBV7-6
CASSSSGTTPFLSGSTSYEQYF	TGCGCCAGCAGCTCCTCCGGGACAACCCCCTTTTTGAGCGGGAGTACCTCCTACGAGCAGTACTTC	TRBJ2-7	TRBD2	NA	TRBV5-1
CASSRRQGVKPQHF	TGTGCCAGCAGTCGACGACAGGGGGTAAAGCCCCAGCATTTT	TRBJ1-5	TRBD1	few	TRBV27
CASSQQLAGYTDTQYF	TGTGCCAGCAGCCAACAACTAGCGGGGTATACAGATACGCAGTATTTT	TRBJ2-3	TRBD2	NA	TRBV14
CASSQGKVLRNGYTF	TGCGCCAGCAGCCAAGGAAAGGTCCTGAGGAATGGCTACACCTTC	TRBJ1-2	NA	NA	TRBV4-1
CASRTLDRGYGYTF	TGTGCCAGCCGAACCCTGGACAGGGGCTATGGCTACACCTTC	TRBJ1-2	TRBD1	NA	TRBV28
CASSADRAQETQYF	TGTGCCAGCTCAGCTGACAGGGCTCAAGAGACCCAGTACTTC	TRBJ2-5	TRBD1	NA	TRBV18
CASREGQAENSNQPQHF	TGTGCCAGCAGGGAGGGACAGGCCGAGAATAGCAATCAGCCCCAGCATTTT	TRBJ1-5	TRBD1	NA	TRBV28